A selection of T cell receptor beta chains follows, all from one sample in a study of blood T cells in healthy people across ages. TCRdb itself ran the 5' RACE reads through MiXCR, one entry per CDR3 protein. The sample records some 760,000 distinct CDR3 sequences, roughly 25% being singletons. The data also belong to a second study, concerning T cells of mothers and their children.

Sequencing was done on a sample of blood. Receptors originate from a boy aged 5-17 years in good health. The CDR3 runs from the conserved cysteine through the conserved F or W. A D gene is named only where the DNA matches it firmly. Clone size appears in some rows only: once, few, many, or a class for an expanded clone.

CDR3aa: CASSPGLAGGNYNEQFF
CDR3nt: TGTGCCAGCAGCCCGGGACTAGCGGGGGGCAACTACAATGAGCAGTTCTTC
v_gene: TRBV13
d_gene: TRBD2
abundance: few
j_gene: TRBJ2-1

CDR3aa: CASSSPGTQETQYF
CDR3nt: TGTGCCAGCAGTTCACCCGGGACTCAAGAGACCCAGTACTTC
v_gene: TRBV12-3/TRBV12-4
d_gene: .
abundance: few
j_gene: TRBJ2-5

CDR3aa: CSADTGPNQPQHF
CDR3nt: TGCAGTGCTGACACGGGGCCCAATCAGCCCCAGCATTTT
v_gene: TRBV20-1
d_gene: .
abundance: .
j_gene: TRBJ1-5

CDR3aa: CASSSRTVMNTEAFF
CDR3nt: TGTGCCAGCAGCTCTAGGACAGTCATGAACACTGAAGCTTTCTTT
v_gene: TRBV7-9
d_gene: .
abundance: .
j_gene: TRBJ1-1

CDR3aa: CASLGLRGDNSPLHF
CDR3nt: TGTGCCAGCCTGGGACTACGTGGGGATAATTCACCCCTCCACTTT
v_gene: TRBV2
d_gene: .
abundance: .
j_gene: TRBJ1-6

CDR3aa: CASSSVAGSSYEQYF
CDR3nt: TGTGCCAGCAGCTCCGTAGCGGGCTCCTCCTACGAGCAGTACTTC
v_gene: TRBV11-2
d_gene: TRBD2
abundance: many
j_gene: TRBJ2-7

CDR3aa: CASSLDTRGETQYF
CDR3nt: TGTGCCAGCAGCTTAGACACCCGCGGAGAGACCCAGTACTTC
v_gene: TRBV5-1
d_gene: .
abundance: few
j_gene: TRBJ2-5

CDR3aa: CASSYSSGQGGYTF
CDR3nt: TGTGCCAGCAGTTACTCATCGGGACAGGGTGGCTACACCTTC
v_gene: TRBV27
d_gene: TRBD1
abundance: few
j_gene: TRBJ1-2

CDR3aa: CASSLYSPGFQYF
CDR3nt: TGTGCCAGCAGCTTATACAGCCCGGGTTTCCAGTACTTC
v_gene: TRBV11-1
d_gene: .
abundance: .
j_gene: TRBJ2-5

CDR3aa: CASSLDRLTSEVQGEQFF
CDR3nt: TGTGCCAGCAGTTTAGATCGGTTGACTAGCGAAGTTCAGGGTGAGCAGTTCTTC
v_gene: TRBV28
d_gene: TRBD2
abundance: few
j_gene: TRBJ2-1

CDR3aa: CSVEVAGSGDTQYF
CDR3nt: TGCAGCGTTGAAGTAGCGGGGTCAGGAGATACGCAGTATTTT
v_gene: TRBV29-1
d_gene: TRBD2
abundance: few
j_gene: TRBJ2-3

CDR3aa: CASSYPRGVSHEQYF
CDR3nt: TGTGCCAGCAGTTACCCCAGGGGAGTCTCCCACGAGCAGTACTTC
v_gene: TRBV6-2/TRBV6-3
d_gene: .
abundance: .
j_gene: TRBJ2-7

CDR3aa: CASSEGIVRTDTQYF
CDR3nt: TGTGCCAGCAGTGAGGGAATAGTCCGCACAGATACGCAGTATTTT
v_gene: TRBV2
d_gene: .
abundance: once
j_gene: TRBJ2-3

CDR3aa: CASSQLRDLNSPLHF
CDR3nt: TGTGCCAGCAGCCAACTCAGGGATCTTAATTCACCCCTCCACTTT
v_gene: TRBV7-6
d_gene: .
abundance: .
j_gene: TRBJ1-6

CDR3aa: CASSESGDYGYTF
CDR3nt: TGTGCCAGCAGTGAGTCAGGGGACTATGGCTACACCTTC
v_gene: TRBV25-1
d_gene: .
abundance: few
j_gene: TRBJ1-2

CDR3aa: CASSFPGDTGELFF
CDR3nt: TGTGCCAGCAGTTTCCCTGGGGACACCGGGGAGCTGTTTTTT
v_gene: TRBV12-3/TRBV12-4
d_gene: .
abundance: .
j_gene: TRBJ2-2

CDR3aa: CASSMGPDGRYF
CDR3nt: TGTGCCAGCAGTATGGGACCCGACGGGCGGTACTTC
v_gene: TRBV12-3/TRBV12-4
d_gene: .
abundance: .
j_gene: TRBJ2-7

CDR3aa: CASRLDREAYNEQFF
CDR3nt: TGTGCCAGCAGACTGGACAGGGAAGCCTACAATGAGCAGTTCTTC
v_gene: TRBV27
d_gene: TRBD1
abundance: .
j_gene: TRBJ2-1

CDR3aa: CSGCTGGNGEAFF
CDR3nt: TGCAGCGGATGTACAGGGGGCAATGGAGAAGCTTTCTTT
v_gene: TRBV29-1
d_gene: TRBD1
abundance: .
j_gene: TRBJ1-1

CDR3aa: CSTYQAAQETQYF
CDR3nt: TGCAGTACTTACCAAGCGGCACAAGAGACCCAGTACTTC
v_gene: TRBV20-1
d_gene: .
abundance: few
j_gene: TRBJ2-5

CDR3aa: CSVEDGTGGNQETQYF
CDR3nt: TGCAGCGTTGAAGACGGGACAGGTGGTAACCAAGAGACCCAGTACTTC
v_gene: TRBV29-1
d_gene: TRBD1
abundance: .
j_gene: TRBJ2-5

CDR3aa: CASSLAGALDTDTQYF
CDR3nt: TGTGCCAGCAGCTTGGCCGGGGCCCTCGACACAGATACGCAGTATTTT
v_gene: TRBV7-9
d_gene: .
abundance: .
j_gene: TRBJ2-3

CDR3aa: CASSQKGYTGELFF
CDR3nt: TGTGCCAGCAGCCAGAAAGGATACACCGGGGAGCTGTTTTTT
v_gene: TRBV3-1
d_gene: .
abundance: .
j_gene: TRBJ2-2

CDR3aa: CASSKASATDCRVRNF
CDR3nt: TGTGCCAGCAGCAAAGCATCGGCGACAGACTGCAGAGTCCGGAACTTC
v_gene: TRBV21-1
d_gene: .
abundance: .
j_gene: TRBJ2-1

CDR3aa: CASSEAWTDGYTF
CDR3nt: TGTGCCAGCAGTGAAGCTTGGACGGATGGCTACACCTTC
v_gene: TRBV2
d_gene: .
abundance: .
j_gene: TRBJ1-2

CDR3aa: CASSPSWQSTDTQYF
CDR3nt: TGCGCCAGCAGCCCCAGTTGGCAAAGCACAGATACGCAGTATTTT
v_gene: TRBV4-1
d_gene: .
abundance: .
j_gene: TRBJ2-3

CDR3aa: CASSLTGEMKKTEAFF
CDR3nt: TGCGCCAGCAGCCTGACAGGGGAGATGAAGAAGACTGAAGCTTTCTTT
v_gene: TRBV5-1
d_gene: TRBD1
abundance: few
j_gene: TRBJ1-1

CDR3aa: CASSKALSSRRIYGYTF
CDR3nt: TGTGCCAGCAGCAAAGCGTTATCGTCGCGACGGATCTATGGCTACACCTTC
v_gene: TRBV21-1
d_gene: .
abundance: few
j_gene: TRBJ1-2

CDR3aa: CSASLSGNFLTAKNIQYF
CDR3nt: TGCAGTGCTTCTTTGAGCGGTAATTTCCTAACGGCCAAAAACATTCAGTACTTC
v_gene: TRBV20-1
d_gene: .
abundance: .
j_gene: TRBJ2-4

CDR3aa: CASSFGLAGGPVQETQYF
CDR3nt: TGTGCCAGCAGTTTTGGGCTAGCGGGAGGGCCAGTCCAAGAGACCCAGTACTTC
v_gene: TRBV28
d_gene: TRBD2
abundance: many
j_gene: TRBJ2-5

CDR3aa: CASSLIPGLAGGHHEQFF
CDR3nt: TGTGCCAGCAGCTTAATCCCGGGACTAGCGGGGGGGCACCATGAGCAGTTCTTC
v_gene: TRBV11-1
d_gene: TRBD2
abundance: few
j_gene: TRBJ2-1

CDR3aa: CSVVKGADGQETQYF
CDR3nt: TGCAGCGTTGTCAAGGGGGCGGATGGACAAGAGACCCAGTACTTC
v_gene: TRBV29-1
d_gene: TRBD1
abundance: few
j_gene: TRBJ2-5

CDR3aa: CASSQVQGRGNTIYF
CDR3nt: TGTGCCAGCAGCCAAGTGCAGGGTCGTGGAAACACCATATATTTT
v_gene: TRBV3-1
d_gene: .
abundance: .
j_gene: TRBJ1-3

CDR3aa: CASSRGLAPYEQYF
CDR3nt: TGTGCCAGCAGCCGGGGACTAGCGCCGTACGAGCAGTACTTC
v_gene: TRBV28
d_gene: TRBD2
abundance: few
j_gene: TRBJ2-7

CDR3aa: CASSPRRDGANVLTF
CDR3nt: TGTGCCAGCTCACCAAGGCGGGATGGGGCCAACGTCCTGACTTTC
v_gene: TRBV18
d_gene: .
abundance: few
j_gene: TRBJ2-6

CDR3aa: CASSLGGVSEQYF
CDR3nt: TGTGCCAGCAGTTTAGGGGGAGTCTCCGAGCAGTACTTC
v_gene: TRBV27
d_gene: .
abundance: few
j_gene: TRBJ2-7